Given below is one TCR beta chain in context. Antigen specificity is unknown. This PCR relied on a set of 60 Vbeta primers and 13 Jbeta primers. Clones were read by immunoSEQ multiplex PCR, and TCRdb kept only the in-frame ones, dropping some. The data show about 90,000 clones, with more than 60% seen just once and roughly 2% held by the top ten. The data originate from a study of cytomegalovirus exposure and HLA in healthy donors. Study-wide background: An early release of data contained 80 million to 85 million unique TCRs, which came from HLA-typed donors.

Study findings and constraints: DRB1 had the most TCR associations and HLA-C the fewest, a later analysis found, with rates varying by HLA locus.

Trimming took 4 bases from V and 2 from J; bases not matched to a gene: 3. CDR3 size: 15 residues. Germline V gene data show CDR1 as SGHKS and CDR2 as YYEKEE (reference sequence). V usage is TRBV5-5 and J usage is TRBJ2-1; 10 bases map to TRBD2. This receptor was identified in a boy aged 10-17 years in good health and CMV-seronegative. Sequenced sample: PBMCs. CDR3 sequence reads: CASSRTSGTYNEQFF. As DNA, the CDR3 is TGTGCCAGCAGCCGGACTAGCGGCACCTACAATGAGCAGTTCTTC.